This is a list of T cell receptor beta chains from one sample in a study of T-cell reconstitution after alpha-beta-depleted transplantation in children. TCRdb re-derived calls from the PCR reads in MiXCR, one entry per CDR3 protein. This sample carries approximately 350,000 distinct CDR3 sequences, about an eighth of them seen once, and the ten largest clones take about 4.5%. Specimen: PBMCs, collected from the stem cell graft. The receptor source for this set is a human donor who donated a stem cell graft to a child with Fanconi anemia. The conserved cysteine and the conserved F or W are not part of the CDR3 here. Expanded clones get a size class; other rows say once, few or many, or leave the size out.

>few|TRBV20-1
SALSQASNTEAF
>many|TRBV14
ASSRQGFEAF
>many|TRBV15
ATSRLLGRVSTEAF
>NA|TRBV12-5
ASGSGSYEQY
>many|TRBV12-3/TRBV12-4
ASSFAAMGTGELF
>NA|TRBV20-1
SARDPSGAHTDTQY
>few|TRBV30
AWSFGSNYEQY
>few|TRBV18
ASSPPTEPDTQY
>NA|TRBV6-5
ASSYSEVQETQY
>many|TRBV28
ASSSLGGWADTQY
>many|TRBV6-2/TRBV6-3
ASSYSPQGATLEAF
>NA|TRBV27
ASSLMGGAYNEQF
>few|TRBV7-8
ASSSRTGTGPRETQY
>few|TRBV20-1
SARVPGLEETQY
>NA|TRBV12-3/TRBV12-4
ASRTGGNTEAF
>few|TRBV7-9
ASSRGDGELF
>NA|TRBV7-8
ASSLVGPGDEQF